This T cell receptor beta chain was sequenced in a study of blood T cell repertoires in COVID-19. The V gene's germline CDR1 is MNHEY and CDR2 SVGAGI. The V gene lost 6 bases and the J gene lost 5 bases, with 9 bases spanning the gap. This CDR3 is built from 12 residues. Per the authors' pipeline: Estimated nucleated cell counts came from reference gene primer amplification. Produced via immunoSEQ multiplex PCR; TCRdb's table is partial and in-frame only. That table supplies the V and J calls and clone size; D and trimming were determined from the DNA. The sample lists around 250,000 clones, roughly 86% occurring once.

The chain is built from TRBV6-5 and TRBJ2-3; D unresolved. Specimen: peripheral blood. The TCR was taken from a man older than 75 with acute or convalescent COVID-19. For the CDR3, the DNA is TGTGCCAGCAGATCTGCCGGAGATACGCAGTATTTT. As protein: CASRSAGDTQYF.